Listed below are T cell receptor beta chains from one sample, sequenced in a study of blood T cell repertoires in COVID-19. Data came from immunoSEQ multiplex PCR; TCRdb stores just in-frame clones and leaves some out. The sample lists tens of thousands of clones, roughly 85% occurring once. The source material was peripheral blood. These receptors were collected from an older man with acute or convalescent COVID-19. CDR3s include the opening cysteine and the closing phenylalanine or tryptophan. D genes are given only for firm matches. Where a row states a size, it is once, few, many or the class of an expanded clone; other rows omit it.

cdr3_nt | cdr3_aa | d_call | clone_size | j_call | v_call
TGTGCCAGCAGTTTCCCGACAGAGACCGGGGAGCTGTTTTTT | CASSFPTETGELFF | - | - | TRBJ2-2 | TRBV6-2/TRBV6-3
TGTGCCAGCAGTGAGGAATGGCGGGACAGGGGTAACACTGAAGCTTTCTTT | CASSEEWRDRGNTEAFF | TRBD1 | - | TRBJ1-1 | TRBV6-1
TGTGCCAGTAGTAGCCAGTCGCCCTCCTCCTACAATGAGCAGTTCTTC | CASSSQSPSSYNEQFF | - | - | TRBJ2-1 | TRBV19
TGTGCCATCGGGGCAGGGAGGTTATTCGGGGAGACCCAGTACTTC | CAIGAGRLFGETQYF | - | - | TRBJ2-5 | TRBV10-3
TGTGCCAGCTCACTTACCGGGACTAGCGGCTACGAGCAGTACTTC | CASSLTGTSGYEQYF | TRBD2 | - | TRBJ2-7 | TRBV18
TGTGCCAGCAGTGAAGTAAGCCTCTGGACACAACCCTACTTC | CASSEVSLWTQPYF | - | - | TRBJ2-5 | TRBV6-1
TGTGCTAGTGGTTTCGACGTAGCGGGGACCCTCACAGATACGCAGTATTTT | CASGFDVAGTLTDTQYF | TRBD2 | - | TRBJ2-3 | TRBV12-5
TGTGCCAGCAGCTTGGCCCAGGGTGGTACTTTTATGAACACTGAAGCTTTCTTT | CASSLAQGGTFMNTEAFF | - | - | TRBJ1-1 | TRBV5-4
TGTGCCAGCAGTGAAGTTCGGGTCGGTCGGGAGACCCAGTACTTC | CASSEVRVGRETQYF | - | - | TRBJ2-5 | TRBV6-1
TGTGCCAGCAGCGAGAATACAGATACGCAGTATTTT | CASSENTDTQYF | - | once | TRBJ2-3 | TRBV28
TGTGCCAGCAGTTTAGCGGTCGTAGAGGCTTACGAGCAGTACTTC | CASSLAVVEAYEQYF | - | - | TRBJ2-7 | TRBV28
TGTGCCAGCAACCGCCTCGTCAATCCGGGTTCTGAAGCTTTCTTT | CASNRLVNPGSEAFF | - | once | TRBJ1-1 | TRBV21-1
TGTGCCAGTGCGGGTGGCACAGATACGCAGTATTTT | CASAGGTDTQYF | - | - | TRBJ2-3 | TRBV19
TGCGCCAGCAGCTGGACTAGCGGCCCCAATGAGCAGTTCTTC | CASSWTSGPNEQFF | TRBD2 | - | TRBJ2-1 | TRBV5-1
TGTGCCAGCAGCTTAGGAACAGGGGGCGCATACAATGAGCAGTTCTTC | CASSLGTGGAYNEQFF | TRBD1 | - | TRBJ2-1 | TRBV7-2
TGTGCCAGCAGTTTTGGGCCAGATACGCAGTATTTT | CASSFGPDTQYF | - | - | TRBJ2-3 | TRBV25-1
TGTGCCAACATACAGGAGAACACCGGGGAGCTGTTTTTT | CANIQENTGELFF | - | - | TRBJ2-2 | TRBV7-2
TGTGCCAGTTGGGGGAGGGTCTACAATGAGCAGTTCTTC | CASWGRVYNEQFF | TRBD2 | - | TRBJ2-1 | TRBV6-5
TGTGCCAGCAGTGAATTAGGGGGGGCCACAGATACGCAGTATTTT | CASSELGGATDTQYF | - | - | TRBJ2-3 | TRBV6-1
TGTGCCAGCAGCTTAGACAGGGGTCAGCCCCAGCATTTT | CASSLDRGQPQHF | TRBD1 | - | TRBJ1-5 | TRBV7-6
TGTGCCAGCCGATGGGGACAAGTTCAATTTGGTACTGAAGCTTTCTTT | CASRWGQVQFGTEAFF | - | - | TRBJ1-1 | TRBV19
TGTGCCAGCAGCTTTACCCCGGGAGCAGCTAGCTCCTACAATGAGCAGTTCTTC | CASSFTPGAASSYNEQFF | - | - | TRBJ2-1 | TRBV7-2
TGTGCCAGCAGGGGGTCGAGGGCAGGGGATAAAGATACGCAGTATTTT | CASRGSRAGDKDTQYF | - | - | TRBJ2-3 | TRBV28
TGTGCCAGTAGTCCCCGACAAGGAGGTTATGGCTACACCTTC | CASSPRQGGYGYTF | - | - | TRBJ1-2 | TRBV19
TGTGCCAGCAGCTTGCCCGGGACAGGGAATATAAAGACCCAGTACTTC | CASSLPGTGNIKTQYF | TRBD1 | - | TRBJ2-5 | TRBV5-6